What follows are 15 T cell receptor beta chains derived from one specimen sequenced in a study of patients and donors after allogeneic stem cell transplantation. TCRdb reprocessed the RT-PCR reads with MiXCR, giving one entry per CDR3 protein. The sample holds hundreds of thousands of distinct CDR3 sequences, 16% seen once. Source material: blood, either unsorted or a sorted T cell fraction (not recorded which). The receptors here all came from a human donor who was either an allogeneic HSCT recipient or a stem cell or donor lymphocyte infusion donor (not recorded which). It is not recorded whose cells these are; they may come from a transplant donor.

The gene calls are TRBV5-1 and TRBJ2-1, with TRBD1 matching over 10 bases. The CDR3 is made up of 15 amino acids. Germline trimming cut 1 base from V and 6 bases from J; bases unmatched to any gene: 4. CDR1 is SGHRS, CDR2 YFSETQ, per germline. The CDR3 loop reads CASSLRQGAFNEQFF. In DNA, the CDR3 is TGCGCCAGCAGCTTGAGACAGGGGGCCTTCAATGAGCAGTTCTTC.

The chain employs TRBV7-2 and TRBJ1-3; D perhaps matches TRBD1 (5 bases). Germline CDR1 is SGHTA and CDR2 is FQGNSA. This CDR3 is 16 amino acids long. V was trimmed by 0 bases and J by 0 bases, leaving 9 bases between them. CDR3 nucleotides: TGTGCCAGCAGCTTAGCGCGGGGGGGCTCTGGAAACACCATATATTTT. It encodes CASSLARGGSGNTIYF.

V gene TRBV5-4 combines with J gene TRBJ1-1, with 8 bases fitting TRBD1. V gave up 0 bases and J gave up 2 bases; unmatched junction bases: 3. Germline V lookup: CDR1 SGHNT, CDR2 YYREEE (reference sequence). The CDR3 has 15 residues. The CDR3 sequence is CASSLGDRSNTEAFF. CDR3 in DNA: TGTGCCAGCAGCTTGGGGGACAGGAGTAACACTGAAGCTTTCTTT.

The gene calls are TRBV6-1 and TRBJ1-6; TRBD1 matches 8 bases. The V and J ends lost 6 bases and 8 bases, in that order; junction bases with no gene match: 9. Germline values: CDR1 MNHNS, CDR2 SASEGT. CDR3 length: 15 residues. CDR3 protein: CASRSEGQGYSPLHF. Written as DNA, the CDR3 is TGTGCCAGCAGGTCCGAAGGACAGGGATATTCACCCCTCCACTTT.

The J gene is TRBJ2-7, the V gene TRBV19; D ambiguous. V shed 1 base and J shed 6 bases, with 10 bases lying between them. The CDR3 consists of 13 residues. The V gene's germline CDR1 is LNHDA and CDR2 SQIVND (reference sequence). CDR3 region: CASSIALGSEQYF. The CDR3 nucleotides are TGTGCCAGTAGTATAGCATTGGGCAGCGAGCAGTACTTC.

This clonotype appeared a few times. V usage is TRBV20-1 and J usage is TRBJ1-1; D unresolved. The CDR3 spans 14 residues. Per the germline V gene, CDR1 is DFQATT and CDR2 is SNEGSKA (reference sequence). V lost 2 bases and J lost 1, with 11 bases in between. This CDR3 is CSARNRRENTEAFF. CDR3 sequence (DNA): TGCAGTGCTAGAAACCGCCGGGAGAACACTGAAGCTTTCTTT.

The rearrangement uses TRBV15 and TRBJ1-4; unclear D gene. Germline-derived CDR1 and CDR2 are LNHNV and YYDKDF (reference sequence). The CDR3 sequence is 16 residues long. Trimming pared 0 bases from V and 7 bases from J, leaving 15 bases between. CDR3 DNA: TGTGCCACCAGCAGAGATCGGGCAGGAGTCGGTGAAAAACTGTTTTTT. Translation: CATSRDRAGVGEKLFF.

The chain combines TRBV5-1 with TRBJ2-7; TRBD2 might be the D (5 bases). Between the trimmed V and J ends, which lost 3 bases and 0 bases, there was a span of 19 bases. This CDR3 is 17 amino acids long. Germline values: CDR1 SGHRS, CDR2 YFSETQ. The CDR3 loop reads CASSSWPRGIRSYEQYF. Written as DNA, the CDR3 is TGCGCCAGCAGCTCGTGGCCTAGAGGGATACGCTCCTACGAGCAGTACTTC.

This clonotype was picked up many times. This chain uses TRBV5-1 with TRBJ2-2; D might be TRBD2 (5 bases). The V gene lost 7 bases and the J gene lost 9 bases, with 10 bases spanning the gap. The CDR3 is made up of 11 amino acids. CDR1 and CDR2 from the germline V gene are SGHRS and YFSETQ. CDR3 sequence reads: CASASGRELFF. The CDR3 DNA sequence: TGCGCCAGCGCATCGGGAAGGGAGCTGTTTTTT.

A few counts support this clonotype. The chain carries TRBV7-9 and TRBJ1-1; no reliable D call. V gave up 1 base and J gave up 3 bases, with 9 bases separating them. The germline V gene encodes CDR1 SEHNR and CDR2 FQNEAQ (reference sequence). This CDR3 region has 14 residues. DNA of the CDR3: TGTGCCAGCAGCTTAGGAGGGTGGGACACTGAAGCTTTCTTT. Its translation: CASSLGGWDTEAFF.

DNA for the CDR3: TGTGCCAGCAGCCGAACTAGCGGGAGAATCCTGAACAATGAGCAGTTCTTC. It codes for CASSRTSGRILNNEQFF. The V call is TRBV3-1, the J call TRBJ2-1, with TRBD2 matching over 11 bases. CDR1 LGHDT and CDR2 YNNKEL come from the germline V gene (reference sequence). The CDR3 length is 17 residues. V trimming: 4 bases; J trimming: 5 bases; junction bases outside the gene matches: 10.

This clonotype has a count of ten or more. The chain joins TRBV15 to TRBJ1-5; D is unclear. V was trimmed by 2 bases and J by 3 bases, leaving 11 bases between them. Germline V gives CDR1 LNHNV, CDR2 YYDKDF (reference sequence). This CDR3 contains 15 residues. The CDR3 bases are TGTGCCACCAGCAGATACCTGAAGTTCAATCAGCCCCAGCATTTT. Its translation: CATSRYLKFNQPQHF.

In its sample, this clonotype was seen a few times. V gene TRBV24-1 combines with J gene TRBJ2-1; the D gene is possibly TRBD2 (6 bases). The CDR3 loop spans 20 amino acids. The ends were cut back, 3 bases at V and 0 bases at J, with 23 bases in the middle. The germline V gene has CDR1 KGHDR and CDR2 SFDVKD. The CDR3 DNA reads TGTGCCACCAGTGATCCCTTGGGGGGAAAGGCCGGGAGCTCCTACAATGAGCAGTTCTTC. Protein product: CATSDPLGGKAGSSYNEQFF.

This chain connects TRBV6-2 or TRBV6-3 to TRBJ2-1, with 7 bases that match TRBD1. CDR1 is MNHEY and CDR2 is SVGEGT in the germline V gene. J gave up 9 bases and V 4 bases, and 12 bases lay outside the gene matches. There are 15 residues in the CDR3. The DNA of the CDR3 is TGTGCCAGCAGTTTTATTGGGACAGCGAATCTTGAGCAGTTCTTC. This codes for CASSFIGTANLEQFF.

This clonotype was detected ten times or more. The V call is TRBV25-1, the J call TRBJ1-2, with D hard to call. Germline V gene sequence: CDR1 MGHDK, CDR2 SYGVNS. V lost 3 bases and J 8 bases, leaving 10 bases between the germline ends. The length of the CDR3 is 12 residues. The CDR3 DNA reads as TGTGCCAGCAGTGATGGGGTAAAGGGCTACACCTTC. This codes for CASSDGVKGYTF.